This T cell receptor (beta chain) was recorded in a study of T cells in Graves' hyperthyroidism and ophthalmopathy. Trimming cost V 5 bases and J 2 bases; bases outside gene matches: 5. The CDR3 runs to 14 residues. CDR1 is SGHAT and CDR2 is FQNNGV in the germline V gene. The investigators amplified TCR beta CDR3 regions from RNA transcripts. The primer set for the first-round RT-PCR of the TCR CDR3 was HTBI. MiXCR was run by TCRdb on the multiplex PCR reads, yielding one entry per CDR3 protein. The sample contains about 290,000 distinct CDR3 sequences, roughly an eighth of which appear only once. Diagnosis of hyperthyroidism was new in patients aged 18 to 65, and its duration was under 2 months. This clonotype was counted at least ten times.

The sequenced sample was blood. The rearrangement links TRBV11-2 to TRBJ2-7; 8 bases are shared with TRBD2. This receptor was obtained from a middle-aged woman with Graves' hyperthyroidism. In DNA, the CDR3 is TGTGCCAGCAGCCGACTAGCGCCTGCCTACGAGCAGTACTTC. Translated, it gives CASSRLAPAYEQYF.